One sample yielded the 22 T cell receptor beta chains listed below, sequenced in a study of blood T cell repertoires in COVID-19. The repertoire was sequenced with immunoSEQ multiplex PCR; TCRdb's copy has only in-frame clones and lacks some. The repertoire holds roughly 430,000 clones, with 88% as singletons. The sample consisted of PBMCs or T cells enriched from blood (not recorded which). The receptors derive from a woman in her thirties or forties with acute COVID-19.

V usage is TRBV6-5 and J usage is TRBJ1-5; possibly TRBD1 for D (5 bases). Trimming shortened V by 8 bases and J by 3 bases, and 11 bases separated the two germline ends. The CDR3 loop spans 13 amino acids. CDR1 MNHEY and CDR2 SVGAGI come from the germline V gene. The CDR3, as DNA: TGTGCCAGCGGGGCAGGGTTCAATCAGCCCCAGCATTTT. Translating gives CASGAGFNQPQHF.

The CDR3 bases are TGTGCCAGTAGTACTTTCGGACAGGGGAGCAGCTATGGCTACACCTTC. Translation: CASSTFGQGSSYGYTF. This chain links TRBV19 with TRBJ1-2; TRBD1 matches 9 bases. Germline V gives CDR1 LNHDA, CDR2 SQIVND (reference sequence). V dropped 4 bases and J dropped 4; count of bases not matched to a gene: 10. The CDR3 has 16 amino acids.

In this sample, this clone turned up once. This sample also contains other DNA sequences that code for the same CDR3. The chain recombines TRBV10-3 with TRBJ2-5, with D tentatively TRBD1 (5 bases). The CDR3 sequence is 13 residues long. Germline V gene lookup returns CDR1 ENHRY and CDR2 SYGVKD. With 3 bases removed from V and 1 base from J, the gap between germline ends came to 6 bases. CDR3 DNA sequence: TGTGCCATCAGTGAAAGGGGCCAAGAGACCCAGTACTTC. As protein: CAISERGQETQYF.

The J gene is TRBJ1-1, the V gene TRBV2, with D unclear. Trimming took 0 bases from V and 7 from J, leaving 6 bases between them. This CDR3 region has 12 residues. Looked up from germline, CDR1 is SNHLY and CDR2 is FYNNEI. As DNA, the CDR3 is TGTGCCAGCAGTGAAGCGAGCATTGAAGCTTTCTTT. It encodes CASSEASIEAFF.

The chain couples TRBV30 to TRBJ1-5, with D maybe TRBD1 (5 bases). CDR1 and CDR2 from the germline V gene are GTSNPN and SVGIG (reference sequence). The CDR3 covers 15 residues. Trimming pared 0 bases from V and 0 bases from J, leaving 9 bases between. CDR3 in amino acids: CAWSVGANSNQPQHF. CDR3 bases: TGTGCCTGGAGTGTAGGGGCAAATAGCAATCAGCCCCAGCATTTT.

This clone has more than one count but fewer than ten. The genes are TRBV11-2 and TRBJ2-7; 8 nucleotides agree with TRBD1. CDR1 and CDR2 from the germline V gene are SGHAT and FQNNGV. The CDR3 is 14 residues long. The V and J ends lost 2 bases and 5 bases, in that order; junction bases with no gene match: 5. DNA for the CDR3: TGTGCCAGCAGCTTACAGGGGGCGTCCAACGAGCAGTACTTC. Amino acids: CASSLQGASNEQYF. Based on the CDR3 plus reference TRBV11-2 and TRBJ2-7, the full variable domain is EAGVAQSPRYKIIEKRQSVAFWCNPISGHATLYWYQQILGQGPKLLIQFQNNGVVDDSQLPKDRFSAERLKGVDSTLKIQPAKLEDSAVYLCASSLQGASNEQYFGPGTRLTVT.

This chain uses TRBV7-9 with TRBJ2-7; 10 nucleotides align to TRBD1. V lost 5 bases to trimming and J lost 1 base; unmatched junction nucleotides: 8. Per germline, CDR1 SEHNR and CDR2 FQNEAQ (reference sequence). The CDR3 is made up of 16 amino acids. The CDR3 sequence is CASSDAPGQGSYEQYF. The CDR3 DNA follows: TGTGCCAGCAGCGACGCGCCGGGACAGGGGTCCTACGAGCAGTACTTC.

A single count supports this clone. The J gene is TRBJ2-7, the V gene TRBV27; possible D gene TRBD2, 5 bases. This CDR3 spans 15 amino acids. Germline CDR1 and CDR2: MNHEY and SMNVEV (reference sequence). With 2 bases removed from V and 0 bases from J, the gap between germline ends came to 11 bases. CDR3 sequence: CASSLAGLSSYEQYF. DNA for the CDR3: TGTGCCAGCAGTTTAGCGGGCCTCAGCTCCTACGAGCAGTACTTC.

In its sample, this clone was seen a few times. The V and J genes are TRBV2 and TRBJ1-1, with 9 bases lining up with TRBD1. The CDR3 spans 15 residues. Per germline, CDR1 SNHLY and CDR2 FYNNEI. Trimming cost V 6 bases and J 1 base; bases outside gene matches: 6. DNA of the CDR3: TGTGCCAGCAGGGCACGGGACAGGGAGAACACTGAAGCTTTCTTT. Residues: CASRARDRENTEAFF.

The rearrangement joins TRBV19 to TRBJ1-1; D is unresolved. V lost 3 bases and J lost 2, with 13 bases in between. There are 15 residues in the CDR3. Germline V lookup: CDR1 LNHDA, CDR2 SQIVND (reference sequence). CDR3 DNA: TGTGCCAGTAGTATGGTGTACAGAGTCAACACTGAAGCTTTCTTT. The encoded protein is CASSMVYRVNTEAFF.

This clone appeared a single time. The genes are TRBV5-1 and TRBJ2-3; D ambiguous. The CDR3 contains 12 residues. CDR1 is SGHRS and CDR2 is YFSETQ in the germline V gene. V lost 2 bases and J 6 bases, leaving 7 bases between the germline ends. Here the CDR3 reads CASSLPGDTQYF. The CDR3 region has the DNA TGCGCCAGCAGCTTACCTGGCGATACGCAGTATTTT.

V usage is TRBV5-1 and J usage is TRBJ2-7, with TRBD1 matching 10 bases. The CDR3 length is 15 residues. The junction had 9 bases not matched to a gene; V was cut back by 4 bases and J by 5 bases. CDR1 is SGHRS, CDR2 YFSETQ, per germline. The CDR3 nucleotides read TGCGCCAGCAGCGAGTCGGGACAGGGGACCCACGAGCAGTACTTC. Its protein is CASSESGQGTHEQYF.

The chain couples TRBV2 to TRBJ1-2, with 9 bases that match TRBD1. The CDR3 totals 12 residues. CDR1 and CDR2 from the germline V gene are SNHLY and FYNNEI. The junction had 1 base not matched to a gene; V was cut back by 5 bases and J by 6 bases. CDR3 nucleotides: TGTGCCAGCAGTAGACAGGGGGATGGCTACACCTTC. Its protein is CASSRQGDGYTF.

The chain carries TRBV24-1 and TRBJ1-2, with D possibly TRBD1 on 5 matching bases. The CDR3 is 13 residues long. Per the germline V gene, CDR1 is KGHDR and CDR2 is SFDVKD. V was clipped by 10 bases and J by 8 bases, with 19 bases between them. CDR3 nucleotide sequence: TGTGCCACGAGTTTAACAGGCTCCGGGGGCTACACCTTC. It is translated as CATSLTGSGGYTF.

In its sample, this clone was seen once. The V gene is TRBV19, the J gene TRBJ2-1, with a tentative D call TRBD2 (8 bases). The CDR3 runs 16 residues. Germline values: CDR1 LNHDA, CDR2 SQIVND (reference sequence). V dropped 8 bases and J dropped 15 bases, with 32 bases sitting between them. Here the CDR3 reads CASAPQGGGGTLRRFF. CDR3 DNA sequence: TGTGCCAGTGCCCCCCAGGGGGGCGGGGGGACCCTCCGTAGGTTCTTC.

The CDR3 protein is CASTPTGARANYGYTF. The CDR3 region has the DNA TGCGCCAGCACCCCGACAGGGGCGAGAGCTAACTATGGCTACACCTTC. This chain links TRBV5-1 with TRBJ1-2; 8 bases fit TRBD1. The CDR3 totals 16 residues. V trimming: 6 bases; J trimming: 0 bases; junction bases outside the gene matches: 10. The germline V gene has CDR1 SGHRS and CDR2 YFSETQ.

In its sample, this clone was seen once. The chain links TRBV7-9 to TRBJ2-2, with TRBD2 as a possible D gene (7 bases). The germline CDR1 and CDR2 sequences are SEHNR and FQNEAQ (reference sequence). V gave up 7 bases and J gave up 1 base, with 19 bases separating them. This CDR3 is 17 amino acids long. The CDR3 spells CASTNPRGGRNTGELFF. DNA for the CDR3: TGTGCCAGCACCAACCCAAGGGGGGGACGGAACACCGGGGAGCTGTTTTTT.

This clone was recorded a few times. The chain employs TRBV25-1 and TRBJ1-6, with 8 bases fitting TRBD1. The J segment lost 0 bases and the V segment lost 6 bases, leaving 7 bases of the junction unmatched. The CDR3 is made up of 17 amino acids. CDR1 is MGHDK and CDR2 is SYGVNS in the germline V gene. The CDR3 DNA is TGTGCCAGCAGCAAGAGGACAGGGAGCTCCTATAATTCACCCCTCCACTTT. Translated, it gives CASSKRTGSSYNSPLHF.

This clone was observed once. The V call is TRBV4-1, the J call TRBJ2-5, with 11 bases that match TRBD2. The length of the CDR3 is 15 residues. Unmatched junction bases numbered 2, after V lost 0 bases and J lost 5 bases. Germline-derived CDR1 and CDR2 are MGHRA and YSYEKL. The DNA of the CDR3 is TGCGCCAGCAGCCAAGAGGCTAGCGGGGGGGAGACCCAGTACTTC. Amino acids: CASSQEASGGETQYF.

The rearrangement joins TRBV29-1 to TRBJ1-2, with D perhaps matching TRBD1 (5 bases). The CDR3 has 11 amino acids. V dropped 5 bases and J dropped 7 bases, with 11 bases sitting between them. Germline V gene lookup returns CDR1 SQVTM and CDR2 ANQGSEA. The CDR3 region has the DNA TGCAGCGTTATGGTGGGGGGTGGCTACACCTTC. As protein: CSVMVGGGYTF.

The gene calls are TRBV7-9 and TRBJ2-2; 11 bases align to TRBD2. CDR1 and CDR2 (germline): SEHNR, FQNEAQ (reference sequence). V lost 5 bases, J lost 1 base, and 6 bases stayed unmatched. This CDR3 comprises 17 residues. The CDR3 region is CASSASGLAGNTGELFF. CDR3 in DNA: TGTGCCAGCAGCGCCTCCGGACTAGCGGGGAACACCGGGGAGCTGTTTTTT.

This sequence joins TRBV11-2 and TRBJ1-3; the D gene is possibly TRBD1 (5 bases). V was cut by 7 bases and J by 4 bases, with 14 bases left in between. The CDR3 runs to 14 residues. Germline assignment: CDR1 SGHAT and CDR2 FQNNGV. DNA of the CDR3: TGTGCCAGCACCCGGCGGGGGGTGGGAAACACCATATATTTT. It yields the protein CASTRRGVGNTIYF.